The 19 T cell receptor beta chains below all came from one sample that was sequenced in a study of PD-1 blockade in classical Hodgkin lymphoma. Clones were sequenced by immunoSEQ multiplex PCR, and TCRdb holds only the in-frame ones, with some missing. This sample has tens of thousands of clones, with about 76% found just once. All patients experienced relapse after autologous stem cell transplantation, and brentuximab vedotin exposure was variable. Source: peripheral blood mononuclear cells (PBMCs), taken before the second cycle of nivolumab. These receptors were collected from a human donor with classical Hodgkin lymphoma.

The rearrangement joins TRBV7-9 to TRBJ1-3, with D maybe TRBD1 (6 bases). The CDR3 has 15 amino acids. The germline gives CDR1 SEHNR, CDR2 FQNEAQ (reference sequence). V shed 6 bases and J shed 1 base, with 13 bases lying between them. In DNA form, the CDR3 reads TGTGCCAGCAGGCCTAAGGGGGGGTCTGGAAACACCATATATTTT. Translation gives CASRPKGGSGNTIYF. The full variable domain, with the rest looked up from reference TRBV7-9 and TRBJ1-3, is DTGVSQNPRHKITKRGQNVTFRCDPISEHNRLYWYRQTLGQGPEFLTYFQNEAQLEKSRLLSDRFSAERPKGSFSTLEIQRTEQGDSAMYLCASRPKGGSGNTIYFGEGSWLTVV.

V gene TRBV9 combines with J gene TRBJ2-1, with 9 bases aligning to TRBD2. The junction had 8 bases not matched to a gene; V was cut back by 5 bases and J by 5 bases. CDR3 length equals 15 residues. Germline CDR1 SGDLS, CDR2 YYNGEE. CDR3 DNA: TGTGCCAGCAGTACGACTAGCGGAGCCCACAATGAGCAGTTCTTC. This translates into CASSTTSGAHNEQFF.

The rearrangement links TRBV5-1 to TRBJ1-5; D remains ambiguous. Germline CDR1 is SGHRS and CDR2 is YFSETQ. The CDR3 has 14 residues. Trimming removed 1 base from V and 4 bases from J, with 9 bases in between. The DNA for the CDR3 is TGCGCCAGCAGCTTGAATTCCCGAAATCAGCCCCAGCATTTT. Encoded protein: CASSLNSRNQPQHF.

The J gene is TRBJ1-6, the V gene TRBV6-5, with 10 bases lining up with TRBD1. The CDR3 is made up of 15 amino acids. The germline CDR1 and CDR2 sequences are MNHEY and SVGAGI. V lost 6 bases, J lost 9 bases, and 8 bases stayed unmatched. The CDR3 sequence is CASSPRTGGGSPLHF. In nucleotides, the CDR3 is TGTGCCAGCAGCCCCAGGACAGGGGGAGGTTCACCCCTCCACTTT.

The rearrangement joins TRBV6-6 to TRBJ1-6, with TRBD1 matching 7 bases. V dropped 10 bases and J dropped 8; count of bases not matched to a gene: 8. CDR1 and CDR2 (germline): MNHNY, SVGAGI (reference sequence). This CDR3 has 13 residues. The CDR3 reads CATGQAGYSPLHF. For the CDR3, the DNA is TGTGCCACCGGACAGGCGGGTTATTCACCCCTCCACTTT.

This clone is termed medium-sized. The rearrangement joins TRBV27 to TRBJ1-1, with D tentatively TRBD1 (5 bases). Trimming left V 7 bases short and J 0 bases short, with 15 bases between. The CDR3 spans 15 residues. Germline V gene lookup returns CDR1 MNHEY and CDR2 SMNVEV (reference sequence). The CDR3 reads CASINYRGVNTEAFF. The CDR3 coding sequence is TGTGCCAGCATCAACTATAGAGGGGTGAACACTGAAGCTTTCTTT.

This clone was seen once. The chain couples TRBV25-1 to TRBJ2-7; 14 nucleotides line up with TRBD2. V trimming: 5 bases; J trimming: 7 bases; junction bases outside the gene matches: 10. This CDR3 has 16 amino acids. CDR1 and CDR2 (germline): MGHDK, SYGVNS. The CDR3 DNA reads TGTGCCAGCAGTCCGTCGACTAGCGGGGGGGCCGCTGAGCAGTACTTC. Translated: CASSPSTSGGAAEQYF.

The CDR3 loop reads CASSLAGGPGNEQFF. The CDR3, as DNA: TGTGCCAGCAGCTTAGCGGGGGGGCCTGGCAATGAGCAGTTCTTC. J is TRBJ2-1 and V is TRBV7-6; D perhaps matches TRBD2 (7 bases). CDR1 SGHVS and CDR2 FNYEAQ come from the germline V gene. The CDR3 totals 15 residues. V was pared by 0 bases and J by 6 bases, with 12 bases between.

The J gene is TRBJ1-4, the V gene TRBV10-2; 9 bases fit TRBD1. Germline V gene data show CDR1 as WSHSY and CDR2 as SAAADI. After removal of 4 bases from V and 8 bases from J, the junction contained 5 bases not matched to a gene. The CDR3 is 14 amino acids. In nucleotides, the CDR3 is TGCGCCAGCAGTGCACAGGGGGCCGGGGAAAAACTGTTTTTT. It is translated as CASSAQGAGEKLFF.

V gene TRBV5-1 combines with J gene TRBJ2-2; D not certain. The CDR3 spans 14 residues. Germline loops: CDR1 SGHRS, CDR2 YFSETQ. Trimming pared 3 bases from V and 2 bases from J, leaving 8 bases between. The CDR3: CASSSGSNTGELFF. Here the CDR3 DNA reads TGCGCCAGCAGCTCCGGCTCAAACACCGGGGAGCTGTTTTTT.

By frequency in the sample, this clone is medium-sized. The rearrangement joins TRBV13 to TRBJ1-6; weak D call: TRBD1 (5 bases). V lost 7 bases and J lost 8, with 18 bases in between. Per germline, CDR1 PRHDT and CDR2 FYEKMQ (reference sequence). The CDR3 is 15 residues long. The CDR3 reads CASTITQGRYSPLHF. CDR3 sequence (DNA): TGTGCCAGCACCATTACTCAGGGTCGTTATTCACCCCTCCACTTT.

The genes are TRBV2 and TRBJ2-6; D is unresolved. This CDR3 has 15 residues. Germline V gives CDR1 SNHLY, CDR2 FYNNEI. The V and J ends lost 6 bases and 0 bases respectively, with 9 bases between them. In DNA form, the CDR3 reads TGTGCCAGCAGCAACCAGAGCTCTGGGGCCAACGTCCTGACTTTC. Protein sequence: CASSNQSSGANVLTF.

CDR3 in amino acids: CASGPDRGLTGELFF. CDR3 bases: TGTGCTAGTGGTCCAGACAGGGGGCTCACCGGGGAGCTGTTTTTT. The J gene is TRBJ2-2, the V gene TRBV12-5, with 10 bases aligning to TRBD1. Germline lookup yields CDR1 LGHNT and CDR2 FRNRAP. With V trimmed by 5 bases and J by 4 bases, 4 bases remained unmatched. The CDR3 length is 15 residues.

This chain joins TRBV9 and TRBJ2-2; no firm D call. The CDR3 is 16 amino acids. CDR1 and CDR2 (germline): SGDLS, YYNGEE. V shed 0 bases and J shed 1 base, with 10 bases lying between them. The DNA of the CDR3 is TGTGCCAGCAGCGTAGAATCCAGGTTGAACACCGGGGAGCTGTTTTTT. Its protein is CASSVESRLNTGELFF.

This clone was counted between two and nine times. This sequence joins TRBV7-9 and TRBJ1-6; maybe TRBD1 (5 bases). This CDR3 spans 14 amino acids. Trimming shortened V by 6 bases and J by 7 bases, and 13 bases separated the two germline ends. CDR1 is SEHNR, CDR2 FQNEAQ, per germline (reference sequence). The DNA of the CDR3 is TGTGCCAGCAGACACCGGGACCCAAATTCACCCCTCCACTTT. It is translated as CASRHRDPNSPLHF.

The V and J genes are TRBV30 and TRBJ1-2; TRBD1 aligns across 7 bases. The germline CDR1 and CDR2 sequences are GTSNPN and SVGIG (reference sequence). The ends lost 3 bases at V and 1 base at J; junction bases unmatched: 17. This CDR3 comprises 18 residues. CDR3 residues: CAWRSGVGQPTLNYGYTF. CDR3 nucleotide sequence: TGTGCCTGGAGGTCCGGTGTGGGACAGCCAACCCTTAACTATGGCTACACCTTC.

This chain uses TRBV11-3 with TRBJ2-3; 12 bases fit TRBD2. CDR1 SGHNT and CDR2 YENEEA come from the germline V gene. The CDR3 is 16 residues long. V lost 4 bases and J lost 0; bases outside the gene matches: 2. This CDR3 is CASSSGLAGSTDTQYF. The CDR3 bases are TGTGCCAGCAGCTCCGGACTAGCGGGGAGCACAGATACGCAGTATTTT.

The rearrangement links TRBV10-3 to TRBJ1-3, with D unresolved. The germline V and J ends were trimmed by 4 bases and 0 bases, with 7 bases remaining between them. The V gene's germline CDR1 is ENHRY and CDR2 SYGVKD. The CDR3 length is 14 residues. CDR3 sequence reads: CAISVTLSGNTIYF. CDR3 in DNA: TGTGCCATCAGTGTGACCCTCTCTGGAAACACCATATATTTT.

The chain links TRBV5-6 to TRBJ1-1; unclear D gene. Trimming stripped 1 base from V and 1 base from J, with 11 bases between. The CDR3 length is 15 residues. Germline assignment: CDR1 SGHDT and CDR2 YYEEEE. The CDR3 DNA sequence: TGTGCCAGCAGCTTGATATGGGATGGGAACACTGAAGCTTTCTTT. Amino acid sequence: CASSLIWDGNTEAFF.